This TCR beta chain appears in the sequencing data of a study of blood T cells in healthy people across ages. The CDR3 covers 16 residues. After removal of 2 bases from V and 2 bases from J, the junction contained 5 bases not matched to a gene. Germline V gene lookup returns CDR1 SGHAT and CDR2 FQNNGV. For the second PCR, which ran for about 6 to 11 cycles, a sample-barcoded 5' primer and a J-beta primer mix were used. TCRdb fed the 5' RACE reads into MiXCR, producing one record per CDR3 protein. Of about 670,000 distinct CDR3 sequences in the sample, about 51% are singletons; the top ten hold about 14%. The table lists this clonotype with a few counts.

The gene calls are TRBV11-2 and TRBJ2-2; TRBD1 matches 7 bases. The specimen sequenced was blood. The sequence was obtained from a woman of 80 years or more in good health. The CDR3 spells CASSLQQGTNTGELFF. DNA of the CDR3: TGTGCCAGCAGCTTACAACAGGGGACAAACACCGGGGAGCTGTTTTTT.